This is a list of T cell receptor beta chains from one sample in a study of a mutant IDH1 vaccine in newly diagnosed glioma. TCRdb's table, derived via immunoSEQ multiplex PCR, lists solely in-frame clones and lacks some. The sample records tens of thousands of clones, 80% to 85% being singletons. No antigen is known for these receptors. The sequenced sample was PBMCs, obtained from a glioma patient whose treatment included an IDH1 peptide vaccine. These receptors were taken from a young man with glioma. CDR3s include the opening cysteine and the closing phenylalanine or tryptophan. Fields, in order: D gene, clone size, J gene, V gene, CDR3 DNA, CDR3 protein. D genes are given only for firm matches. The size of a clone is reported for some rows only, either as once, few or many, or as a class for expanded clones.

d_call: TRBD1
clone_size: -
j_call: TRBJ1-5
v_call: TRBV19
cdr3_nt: TGTGCCAGTAGTATGGTGGACAGGGGCTATCAGCCCCAGCATTTT
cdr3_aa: CASSMVDRGYQPQHF

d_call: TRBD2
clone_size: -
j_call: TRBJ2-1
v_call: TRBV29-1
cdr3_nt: TGCAGCGCGTACGGGGTAGCGGGGTACGGGAATGAGCAGTTCTTC
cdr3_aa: CSAYGVAGYGNEQFF

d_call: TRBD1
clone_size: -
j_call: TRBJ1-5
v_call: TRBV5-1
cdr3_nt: TGCGCCAGCAGCCCGGGACAGGGTTATCAGCCCCAGCATTTT
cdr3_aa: CASSPGQGYQPQHF

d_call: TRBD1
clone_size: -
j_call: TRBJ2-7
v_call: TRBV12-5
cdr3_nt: TGTGCTAGTGGTCCAGCGACAGGGACCTACGAGCAGTACTTC
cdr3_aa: CASGPATGTYEQYF

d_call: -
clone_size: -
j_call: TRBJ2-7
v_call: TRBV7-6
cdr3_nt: TGTGCCAGCAGCTTAGCTCCCGATTCATCCTACGAGCAGTACTTC
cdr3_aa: CASSLAPDSSYEQYF

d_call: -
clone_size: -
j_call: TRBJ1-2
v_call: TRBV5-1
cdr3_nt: TGCGCCAGCAGCTTGTCGACGAACTATGGCTACACCTTC
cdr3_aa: CASSLSTNYGYTF

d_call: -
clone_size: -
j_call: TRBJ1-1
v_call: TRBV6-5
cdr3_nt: TGTGCCAGCCTGAGGACTGAAGCTTTCTTT
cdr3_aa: CASLRTEAFF

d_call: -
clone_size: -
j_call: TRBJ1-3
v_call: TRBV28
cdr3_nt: TGTGCCAGCAGTCCCGGCCGGGGGGTTGGAAACACCATATATTTT
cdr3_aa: CASSPGRGVGNTIYF

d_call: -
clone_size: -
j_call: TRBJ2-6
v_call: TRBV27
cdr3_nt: TGTGCCAGTATCCACGTCTGGGGGTCTGGGGCCAACGTCCTGACTTTC
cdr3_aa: CASIHVWGSGANVLTF

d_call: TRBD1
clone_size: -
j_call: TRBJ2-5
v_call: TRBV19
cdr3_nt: TGTGCCAGTAGTCCCAGGACAGGGGAGGTCCAAGAGACCCAGTACTTC
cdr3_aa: CASSPRTGEVQETQYF

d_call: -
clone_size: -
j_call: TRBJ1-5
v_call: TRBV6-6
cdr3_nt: TGTGCCAGCAGTTACAGGGGTAATCAGCCCCAGCATTTT
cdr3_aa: CASSYRGNQPQHF

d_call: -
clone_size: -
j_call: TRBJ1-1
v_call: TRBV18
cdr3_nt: TGTGCCAGCTCACCAGGGCAGGCGAAGAACACTGAAGCTTTCTTT
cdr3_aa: CASSPGQAKNTEAFF

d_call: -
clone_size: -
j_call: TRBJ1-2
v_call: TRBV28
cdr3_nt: TGTGCCAGCAGTCTTCAGATTTGGGCTAACTATGGCTACACCTTC
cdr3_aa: CASSLQIWANYGYTF

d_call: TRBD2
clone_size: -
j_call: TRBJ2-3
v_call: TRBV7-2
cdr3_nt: TGTGCCAGCAGCCGACTAGCGGGGTCAGATACGCAGTATTTT
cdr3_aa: CASSRLAGSDTQYF

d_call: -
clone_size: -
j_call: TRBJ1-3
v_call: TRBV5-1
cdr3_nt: TGCGCCAGCAGCCCTCTCCGAAGGGGAAACTCTCCAAGCTCTGGAAACACCATATATTTT
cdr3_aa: CASSPLRRGNSPSSGNTIYF

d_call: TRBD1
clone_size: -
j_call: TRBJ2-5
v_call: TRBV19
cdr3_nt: TGTGCCAGTAGTAGGCCTACAGGGGGCTTGGAGACCCAGTACTTC
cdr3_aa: CASSRPTGGLETQYF

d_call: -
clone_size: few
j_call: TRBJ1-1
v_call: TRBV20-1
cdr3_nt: TGCAGTGCCGCTGAAGCTTTCTTT
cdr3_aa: CSAAEAFF

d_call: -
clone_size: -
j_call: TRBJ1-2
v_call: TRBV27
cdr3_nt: TGTGCCAGCAATTCCATGAGGGGGAACTATGGCTACACCTTC
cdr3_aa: CASNSMRGNYGYTF

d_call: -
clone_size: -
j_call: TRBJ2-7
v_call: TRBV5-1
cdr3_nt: TGCGCCAGCAGGGGTACCGGGAGCTACGAGCAGTACTTC
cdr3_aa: CASRGTGSYEQYF

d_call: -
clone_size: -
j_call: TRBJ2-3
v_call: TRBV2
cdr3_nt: TGTGCCAGCAGTCCCCGTGCAGGACCACCTAGTGATACGCAGTATTTT
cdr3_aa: CASSPRAGPPSDTQYF

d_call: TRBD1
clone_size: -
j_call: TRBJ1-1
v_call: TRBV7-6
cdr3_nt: TGTGCCAGCAGCCCAGACAGGGCTGGTAACACTGAAGCTTTCTTT
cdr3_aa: CASSPDRAGNTEAFF

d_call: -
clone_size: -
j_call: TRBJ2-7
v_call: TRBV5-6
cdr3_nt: TGTGCCAGCAGCTTGGGAGGGATCGAGCAGTACTTC
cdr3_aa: CASSLGGIEQYF

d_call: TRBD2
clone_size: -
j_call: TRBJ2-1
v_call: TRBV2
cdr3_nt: TGTGCCAGCAACTCCGGACTAGCGGGGGGTTATCACACGCCCCACAATGAGCAGTTCTTC
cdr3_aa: CASNSGLAGGYHTPHNEQFF

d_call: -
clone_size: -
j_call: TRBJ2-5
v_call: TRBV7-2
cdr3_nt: TGTGCCAGCAGCTTAGGGGGGCGGCACTCCCAGTACTTC
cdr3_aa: CASSLGGRHSQYF

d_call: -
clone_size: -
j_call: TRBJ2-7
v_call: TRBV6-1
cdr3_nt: TGTGCCAGCAGTGAACGTTCCTACGAGCAGTACTTC
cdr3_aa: CASSERSYEQYF

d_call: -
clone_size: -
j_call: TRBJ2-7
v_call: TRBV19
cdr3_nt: TGTGCCAGTAGTATAGGGTATGGAGCCTACGAGCAGTACTTC
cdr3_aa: CASSIGYGAYEQYF

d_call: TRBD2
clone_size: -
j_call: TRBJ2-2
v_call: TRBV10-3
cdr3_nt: TGTGCCATCAGTGGACTAGCGGGGGCCGGGGAGCTGTTTTTT
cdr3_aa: CAISGLAGAGELFF

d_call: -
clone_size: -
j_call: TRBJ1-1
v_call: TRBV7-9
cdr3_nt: TGTGCCAGCAGCTTAACCCTCGCGCTGAACACTGAAGCTTTCTTT
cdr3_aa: CASSLTLALNTEAFF

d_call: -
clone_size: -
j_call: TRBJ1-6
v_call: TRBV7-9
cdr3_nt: TGTGCCAGCAGCTTAAATGGTCTTAATTCACCCCTCCACTTT
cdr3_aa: CASSLNGLNSPLHF

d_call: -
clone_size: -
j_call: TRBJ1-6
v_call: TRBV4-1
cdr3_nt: TGCGCCAGCAGCCATCAAACAGGTGACCTCTATTCACCCCTCCACTTT
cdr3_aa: CASSHQTGDLYSPLHF

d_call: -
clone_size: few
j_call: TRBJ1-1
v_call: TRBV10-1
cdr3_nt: TGCGCCAGCAGCCGTGACACCTCTAACACTGAAGCTTTCTTT
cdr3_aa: CASSRDTSNTEAFF

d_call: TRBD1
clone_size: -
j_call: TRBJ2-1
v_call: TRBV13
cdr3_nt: TGTGCCAGCAGCCCCAGGGGACAGGGGTCCTACAATGAGCAGTTCTTC
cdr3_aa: CASSPRGQGSYNEQFF

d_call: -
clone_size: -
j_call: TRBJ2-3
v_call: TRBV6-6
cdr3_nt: TGTGCCAGCATCCGCGGGCGGGGAGTGATCACAGATACGCAGTATTTT
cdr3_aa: CASIRGRGVITDTQYF

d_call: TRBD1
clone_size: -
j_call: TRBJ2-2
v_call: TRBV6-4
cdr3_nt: TGTGCCACCTCACCGGGACAGGGGCTTGCCGGGGAGCTGTTTTTT
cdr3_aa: CATSPGQGLAGELFF

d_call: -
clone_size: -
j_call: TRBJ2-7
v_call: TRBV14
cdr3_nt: TGTGCCAGCAGCCAAGATTTGGGACGGACCTACGAGCAGTACTTC
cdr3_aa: CASSQDLGRTYEQYF

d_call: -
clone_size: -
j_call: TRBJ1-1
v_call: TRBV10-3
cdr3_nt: TGTGCCATCAGTGACCTGGACAGTTACCGCACTGAAGCTTTCTTT
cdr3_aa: CAISDLDSYRTEAFF

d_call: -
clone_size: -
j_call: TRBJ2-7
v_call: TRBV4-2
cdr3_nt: TGTGCCAGCAGCCAAGAAAGTATCGGCAGCTCGGGGAGCGAGCAGTACTTC
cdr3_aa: CASSQESIGSSGSEQYF

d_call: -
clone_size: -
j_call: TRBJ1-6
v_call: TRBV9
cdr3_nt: TGTGCCAGCAGCGTAGGTGGTTCACCCCTCCACTTT
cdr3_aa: CASSVGGSPLHF